Following are 12 T cell receptor beta chains from one sample sequenced in a study of T cell clones after liver transplantation. Clones were read by immunoSEQ multiplex PCR, and TCRdb kept only the in-frame ones, dropping some. The sample carries tens of thousands of clones, about 91% recorded once. Sequenced here: CD4+ T cells from blood, sampled roughly 26 months after liver transplant. These receptors originate from a human patient who received a liver transplant. Some T cells here may be from the graft donor.

The gene calls are TRBV5-1 and TRBJ2-1; 7 nucleotides match TRBD2. CDR3 length: 17 residues. Germline V CDR1 and CDR2: SGHRS, YFSETQ. V was clipped by 0 bases and J by 5 bases; unmatched bases: 11. The CDR3 spells CASSLGGPWLADNEQFF. The CDR3, as DNA: TGCGCCAGCAGCTTGGGAGGACCGTGGCTAGCGGACAATGAGCAGTTCTTC. The full variable domain, with the rest looked up from reference TRBV5-1 and TRBJ2-1, is KAGVTQTPRYLIKTRGQQVTLSCSPISGHRSVSWYQQTPGQGLQFLFEYFSETQRNKGNFPGRFSGRQFSNSRSEMNVSTLELGDSALYLCASSLGGPWLADNEQFFGPGTRLTVL.

V gene TRBV21-1 combines with J gene TRBJ2-5; the listed D gene, TRBD1, was not tested against the DNA. TRBV21-1 is noted as a pseudogene. The CDR3 length is 14 residues. CDR3 nucleotide sequence: TGTGCCAGCAGTTCAAACAGGGAACAAGAGACCCAGTACTTC. Translating gives CASSSNREQETQYF.

This clone appeared once. The chain recombines TRBV4-1 with TRBJ2-1; the D call may be TRBD1 or TRBD2 (5 bases each). V was cut by 3 bases and J by 8 bases, with 11 bases left in between. Germline CDR1 MGHRA, CDR2 YSYEKL. This CDR3 spans 13 amino acids. CDR3 in amino acids: CASSHVRDHEQFF. CDR3 bases: TGCGCCAGCAGCCACGTCCGGGACCATGAGCAGTTCTTC.

This clone showed up just once. This chain uses TRBV7-9 with TRBJ1-4; possibly TRBD1 for D (6 bases). Germline V CDR1 and CDR2: SEHNR, FQNEAQ (reference sequence). This CDR3 comprises 16 residues. V was pared by 1 base and J by 0 bases, with 9 bases between. For the CDR3, the DNA is TGTGCCAGCAGCTTAGACTCAGGGGCAACTAATGAAAAACTGTTTTTT. Its protein is CASSLDSGATNEKLFF.

This chain uses TRBV11-3 with TRBJ1-4; a weak D match, TRBD1 (6 bases). The CDR3 is 15 amino acids. V shed 5 bases and J shed 8 bases, with 18 bases lying between them. Germline CDR1 reads SGHNT; CDR2 reads YENEEA. The CDR3, as DNA: TGTGCCAGCAGCCCCCGAGCAGGGGTAGGCGAAAAACTGTTTTTT. It yields the protein CASSPRAGVGEKLFF.

This chain joins TRBV10-2 and TRBJ2-7; 9 bases line up with TRBD1. Germline V lookup: CDR1 WSHSY, CDR2 SAAADI. This CDR3 contains 14 residues. The CDR3 is CATYSTGGSYEQYF. For the CDR3, the DNA is TGCGCAACTTATTCGACAGGGGGCTCCTACGAGCAGTACTTC.

The V call is TRBV19, the J call TRBJ2-7; 9 bases are shared with TRBD1. The junction had 6 bases not matched to a gene; V was cut back by 5 bases and J by 7 bases. The germline CDR1 and CDR2 sequences are LNHDA and SQIVND (reference sequence). This CDR3 spans 13 amino acids. In nucleotides, the CDR3 is TGTGCCAGTAGTGGGGACAGGGCTCGGGAGCAGTACTTC. This codes for CASSGDRAREQYF.

The chain combines TRBV5-1 with TRBJ1-1; TRBD1 matches 7 bases. CDR1 and CDR2 from the germline V gene are SGHRS and YFSETQ. This CDR3 contains 14 residues. V lost 4 bases and J lost 3; bases outside the gene matches: 6. CDR3 in amino acids: CASSTTGVDTEAFF. DNA for the CDR3: TGCGCCAGCAGCACAACAGGGGTCGACACTGAAGCTTTCTTT.

The rearrangement uses TRBV4-3 and TRBJ2-5, with unresolved D. V lost 1 base and J lost 1, with 10 bases in between. The CDR3 is made up of 15 amino acids. From germline, CDR1 is LGHNA and CDR2 YSLEER. CDR3 nucleotides: TGCGCCAGCAGCCAAGTGGACCACCGCCAAGAGACCCAGTACTTC. Translated: CASSQVDHRQETQYF.

The V gene is TRBV9, the J gene TRBJ2-7; TRBD2 might be the D (6 bases). The CDR3 runs 14 residues. V was cut by 4 bases and J by 7 bases, with 18 bases left in between. CDR1 is SGDLS and CDR2 is YYNGEE in the germline V gene. The DNA for the CDR3 is TGTGCCAGCAGCACCGCCGGGACCCGGGGGGAGCAGTACTTC. Its translation: CASSTAGTRGEQYF.

The chain combines TRBV19 with TRBJ1-1; D remains unclear. Germline assignment: CDR1 LNHDA and CDR2 SQIVND (reference sequence). V was clipped by 10 bases and J by 5 bases, with 14 bases between them. The CDR3 totals 12 residues. The CDR3 loop reads CATQDRRTEAFF. In nucleotides, the CDR3 is TGTGCCACCCAGGACCGGAGGACTGAAGCTTTCTTT. Using reference TRBV19 and TRBJ1-1 for the parts outside the CDR3, the full variable domain is DGGITQSPKYLFRKEGQNVTLSCEQNLNHDAMYWYRQDPGQGLRLIYYSQIVNDFQKGDIAEGYSVSREKKESFPLTVTSAQKNPTAFYLCATQDRRTEAFFGQGTRLTVV.

This chain links TRBV7-2 with TRBJ2-7, with D uncertain. Germline values: CDR1 SGHTA, CDR2 FQGNSA. The CDR3 is made up of 11 amino acids. Trimming stripped 5 bases from V and 3 bases from J, with 5 bases between. The CDR3 reads CASSVHYEQYF. The CDR3 coding sequence is TGTGCCAGCAGCGTACACTACGAGCAGTACTTC.